In this sample, the clone carrying this TCR beta chain turned up once. Its cognate antigen is unknown. This entry is derived from a study of T cell responses to AZD1222 COVID-19 vaccine. Notes on the study in general: Spike as a whole was targeted by vaccine-associated CD4 TCRs, dominant at 160-218 and 743-854. No day 14 peak samples; only post-peak repertoires were characterized.

The CDR3 length is 13 residues. The germline V gene has CDR1 LNHNV and CDR2 YYDKDF (reference sequence). Trimming took 5 bases from V and 6 from J; bases not matched to a gene: 2. Clones were sequenced by immunoSEQ multiplex PCR, and TCRdb holds only the in-frame ones, with some missing. The profile shows about 120,000 clones, just under 90% of them singletons. The sample here was peripheral blood, taken on day 0 of AZD1222 vaccination. This clonotype was obtained from an adult in good health. This sequence joins TRBV15 and TRBJ2-7, with 12 bases identical to TRBD2. The CDR3, as DNA: TGTGCCACCAGCGTACTAGCGGGAGGCGAGCAGTACTTC. It specifies CATSVLAGGEQYF.